This TCR beta chain came from a study of blood T cell repertoires in COVID-19. As for the study in general: Sample material is recorded as cDNA or gDNA derived from T cells, B-cell-depleted T cells, or PBMCs.

The authors' processing: Amplifying reference gene primers gave estimates of nucleated cell counts. Measured with immunoSEQ multiplex PCR; TCRdb has only the in-frame clones, and not every one. D and trimming were read from the DNA, whereas the V and J calls and clone size are those reported in that table. The sample gives around 76,000 clones, more than 70% of which show up once; roughly 12% is in the top ten. While infection was still active, Seattle patients were enrolled and then followed longitudinally. Trimming left V 7 bases short and J 4 bases short, with 14 bases between. The germline gives CDR1 SQVTM, CDR2 ANQGSEA. The CDR3 spans 12 residues. This clone was detected a few times.

The TCR originated in a man aged 50 to 59 with COVID-19, enrolled during active disease. Sequencing was done on a sample of peripheral blood. The J gene is TRBJ2-7, the V gene TRBV29-1; tentative D call: TRBD1 (5 bases). As DNA, the CDR3 is TGCAGCGCCGGACACGGACGGTACGAGCAGTACTTC. This gives the protein CSAGHGRYEQYF.